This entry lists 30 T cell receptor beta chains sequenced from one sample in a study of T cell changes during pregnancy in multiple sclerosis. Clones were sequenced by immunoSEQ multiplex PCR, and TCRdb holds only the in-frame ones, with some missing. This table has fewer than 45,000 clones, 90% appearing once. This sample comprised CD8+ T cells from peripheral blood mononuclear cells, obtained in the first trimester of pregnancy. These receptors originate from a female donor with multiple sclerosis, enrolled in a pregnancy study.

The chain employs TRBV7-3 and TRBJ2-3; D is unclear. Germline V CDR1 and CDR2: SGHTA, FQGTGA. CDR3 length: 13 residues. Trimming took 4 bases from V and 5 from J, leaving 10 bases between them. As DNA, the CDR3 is TGTGCCAGCAGCTATGGTGAGGTAGATACGCAGTATTTT. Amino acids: CASSYGEVDTQYF.

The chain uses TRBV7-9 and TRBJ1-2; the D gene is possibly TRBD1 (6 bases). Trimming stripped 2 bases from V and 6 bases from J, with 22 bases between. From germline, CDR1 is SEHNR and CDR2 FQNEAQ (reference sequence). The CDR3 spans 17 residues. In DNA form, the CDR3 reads TGTGCCAGCAGCTTATTACAAAATCGGGGCCCAGGGGATGGCTACACCTTC. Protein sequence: CASSLLQNRGPGDGYTF. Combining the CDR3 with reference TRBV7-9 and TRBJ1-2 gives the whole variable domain DTGVSQNPRHKITKRGQNVTFRCDPISEHNRLYWYRQTLGQGPEFLTYFQNEAQLEKSRLLSDRFSAERPKGSFSTLEIQRTEQGDSAMYLCASSLLQNRGPGDGYTFGSGTRLTVV.

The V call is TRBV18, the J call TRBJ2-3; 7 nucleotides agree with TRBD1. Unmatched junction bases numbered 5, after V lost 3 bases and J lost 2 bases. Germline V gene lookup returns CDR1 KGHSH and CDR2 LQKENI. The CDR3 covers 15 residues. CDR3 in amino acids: CASSPFGTDTDTQYF. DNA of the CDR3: TGTGCCAGCTCACCCTTTGGGACAGACACAGATACGCAGTATTTT.

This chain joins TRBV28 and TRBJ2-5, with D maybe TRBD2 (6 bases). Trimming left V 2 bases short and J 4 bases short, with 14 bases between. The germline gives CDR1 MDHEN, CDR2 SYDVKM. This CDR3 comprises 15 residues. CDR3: CASSLSAGIGETQYF. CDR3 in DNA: TGTGCCAGCAGTTTAAGTGCGGGAATAGGAGAGACCCAGTACTTC.

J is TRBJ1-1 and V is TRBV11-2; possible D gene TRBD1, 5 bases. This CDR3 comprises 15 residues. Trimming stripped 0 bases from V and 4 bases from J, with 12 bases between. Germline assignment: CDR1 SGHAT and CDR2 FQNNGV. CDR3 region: CASSLDIAGPTEAFF. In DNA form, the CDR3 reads TGTGCCAGCAGCTTAGATATTGCAGGGCCCACTGAAGCTTTCTTT.

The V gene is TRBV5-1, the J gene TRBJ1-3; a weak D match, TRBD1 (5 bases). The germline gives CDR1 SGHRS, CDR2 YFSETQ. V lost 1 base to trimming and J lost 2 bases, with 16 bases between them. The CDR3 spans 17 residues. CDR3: CASSLRGAGGAGNTIYF. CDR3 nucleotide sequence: TGCGCCAGCAGCTTGCGCGGGGCAGGAGGGGCTGGAAACACCATATATTTT.

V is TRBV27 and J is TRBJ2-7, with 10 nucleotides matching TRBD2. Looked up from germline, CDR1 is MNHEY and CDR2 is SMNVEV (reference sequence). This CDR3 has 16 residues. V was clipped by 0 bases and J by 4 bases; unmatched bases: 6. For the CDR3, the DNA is TGTGCCAGCAGTTTATCGGCTAGCGGGAGTAGATACGAGCAGTACTTC. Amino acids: CASSLSASGSRYEQYF.

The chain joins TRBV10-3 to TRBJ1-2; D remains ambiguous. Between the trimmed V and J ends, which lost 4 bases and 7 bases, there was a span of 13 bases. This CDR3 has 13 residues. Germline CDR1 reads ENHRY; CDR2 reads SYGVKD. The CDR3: CAISVPREGGYTF. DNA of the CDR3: TGTGCCATCAGTGTTCCAAGGGAGGGTGGCTACACCTTC.

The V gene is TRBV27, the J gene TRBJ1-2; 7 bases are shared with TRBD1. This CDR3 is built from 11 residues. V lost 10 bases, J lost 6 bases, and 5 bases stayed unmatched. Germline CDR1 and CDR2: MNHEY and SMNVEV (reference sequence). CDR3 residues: CAIRTGNGYTF. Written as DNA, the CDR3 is TGTGCCATACGGACAGGAAATGGCTACACCTTC.

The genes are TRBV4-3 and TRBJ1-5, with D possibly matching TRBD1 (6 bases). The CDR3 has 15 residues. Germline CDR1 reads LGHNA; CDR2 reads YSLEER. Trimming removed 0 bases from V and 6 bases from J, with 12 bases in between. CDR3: CASSQDIQGIQPQHF. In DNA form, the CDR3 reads TGCGCCAGCAGCCAAGATATACAGGGAATTCAGCCCCAGCATTTT.

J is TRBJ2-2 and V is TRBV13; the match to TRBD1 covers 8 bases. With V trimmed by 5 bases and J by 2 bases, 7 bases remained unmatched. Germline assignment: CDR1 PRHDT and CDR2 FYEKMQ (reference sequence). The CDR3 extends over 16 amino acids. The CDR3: CASSPPGTGNTGELFF. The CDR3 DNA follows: TGTGCCAGCAGCCCGCCCGGGACAGGTAACACCGGGGAGCTGTTTTTT.

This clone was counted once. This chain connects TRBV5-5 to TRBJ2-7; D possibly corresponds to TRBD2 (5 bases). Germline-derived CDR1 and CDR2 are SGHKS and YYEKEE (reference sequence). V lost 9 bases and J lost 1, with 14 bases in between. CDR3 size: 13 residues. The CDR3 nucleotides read TGTGCCACCGACTTACTAGAGTCCTACGAGCAGTACTTC. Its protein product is CATDLLESYEQYF.

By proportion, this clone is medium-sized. CDR3 protein: CASSDSSGGSTDTQYF. CDR3 DNA: TGTGCCAGCAGTGACTCTAGCGGGGGTAGCACAGATACGCAGTATTTT. This chain joins TRBV6-4 and TRBJ2-3; 9 bases align to TRBD2. The CDR3 is 16 residues long. J gave up 0 bases and V 0 bases, and 1 base lay outside the gene matches. Looked up from germline, CDR1 is MRHNA and CDR2 is SNTAGT.

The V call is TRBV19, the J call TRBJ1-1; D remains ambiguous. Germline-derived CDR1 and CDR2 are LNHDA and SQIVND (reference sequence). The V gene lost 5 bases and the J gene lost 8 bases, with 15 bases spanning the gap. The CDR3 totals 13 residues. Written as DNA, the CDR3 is TGTGCCAGTAGTCCTTTCAAACGAAGCGAAGCTTTCTTT. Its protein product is CASSPFKRSEAFF.

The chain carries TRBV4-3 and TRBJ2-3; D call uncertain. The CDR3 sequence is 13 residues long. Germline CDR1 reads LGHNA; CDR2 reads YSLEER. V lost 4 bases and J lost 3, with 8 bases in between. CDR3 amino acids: CASSPMQTDTQYF. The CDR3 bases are TGCGCCAGCAGCCCTATGCAAACAGATACGCAGTATTTT.

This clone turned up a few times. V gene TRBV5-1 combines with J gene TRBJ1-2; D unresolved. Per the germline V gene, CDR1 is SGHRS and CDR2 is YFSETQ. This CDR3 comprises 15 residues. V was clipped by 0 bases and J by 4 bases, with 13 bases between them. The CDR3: CASSLGTEPFYGYTF. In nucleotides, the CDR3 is TGCGCCAGCAGCTTGGGTACAGAGCCATTCTATGGCTACACCTTC.

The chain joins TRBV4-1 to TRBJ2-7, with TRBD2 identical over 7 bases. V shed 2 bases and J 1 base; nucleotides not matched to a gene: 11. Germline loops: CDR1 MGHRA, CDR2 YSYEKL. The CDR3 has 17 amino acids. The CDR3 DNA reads TGCGCCAGCAGCCAAACCCGTCGAACGGGAGGTTCCTACGAGCAGTACTTC. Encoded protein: CASSQTRRTGGSYEQYF.

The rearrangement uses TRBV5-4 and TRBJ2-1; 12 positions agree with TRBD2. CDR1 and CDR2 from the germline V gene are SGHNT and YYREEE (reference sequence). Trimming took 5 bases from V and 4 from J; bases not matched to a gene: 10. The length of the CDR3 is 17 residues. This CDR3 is CASSRLGLAGKYNEQFF. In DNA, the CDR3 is TGTGCCAGCAGTCGCCTAGGACTAGCGGGAAAGTACAATGAGCAGTTCTTC.

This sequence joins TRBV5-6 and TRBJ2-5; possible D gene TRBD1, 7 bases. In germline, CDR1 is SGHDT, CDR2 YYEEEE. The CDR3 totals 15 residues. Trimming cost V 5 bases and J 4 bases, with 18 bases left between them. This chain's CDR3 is CASSLDRRVRETQYF. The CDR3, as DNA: TGTGCCAGCAGTCTGGACAGGAGGGTACGAGAGACCCAGTACTTC.

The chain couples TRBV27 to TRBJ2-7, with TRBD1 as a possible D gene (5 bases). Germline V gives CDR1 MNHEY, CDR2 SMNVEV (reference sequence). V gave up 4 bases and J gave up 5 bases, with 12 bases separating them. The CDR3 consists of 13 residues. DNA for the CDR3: TGTGCCAGCAGTTCGGCAGGGCGGAACGAGCAGTACTTC. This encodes CASSSAGRNEQYF.

CDR3 sequence: CASSPMGLAGYNEQFF. The CDR3 DNA reads TGTGCCAGTAGTCCGATGGGACTAGCGGGGTACAATGAGCAGTTCTTC. The chain links TRBV19 to TRBJ2-1; TRBD2 agrees at 13 bases. Germline CDR1 and CDR2: LNHDA and SQIVND (reference sequence). J lost 4 bases, V lost 5 bases, and 5 bases had no gene match. CDR3 length equals 16 residues.

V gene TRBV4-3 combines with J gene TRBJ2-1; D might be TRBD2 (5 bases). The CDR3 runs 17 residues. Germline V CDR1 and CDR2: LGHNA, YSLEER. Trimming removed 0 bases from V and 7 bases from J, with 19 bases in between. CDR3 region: CASSQEYLGWTGNEQFF. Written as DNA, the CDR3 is TGCGCCAGCAGCCAAGAGTACCTAGGGTGGACTGGGAATGAGCAGTTCTTC.

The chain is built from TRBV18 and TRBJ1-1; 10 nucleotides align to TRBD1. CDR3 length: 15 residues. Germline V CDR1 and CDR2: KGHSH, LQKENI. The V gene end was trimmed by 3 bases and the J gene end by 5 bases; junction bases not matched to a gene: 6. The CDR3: CASSPSTGGRTEAFF. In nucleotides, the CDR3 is TGTGCCAGCTCACCCTCGACAGGGGGCCGAACTGAAGCTTTCTTT. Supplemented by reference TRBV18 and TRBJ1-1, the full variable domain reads NAGVMQNPRHLVRRRGQEARLRCSPMKGHSHVYWYRQLPEEGLKFMVYLQKENIIDESGMPKERFSAEFPKEGPSILRIQQVVRGDSAAYFCASSPSTGGRTEAFFGQGTRLTVV.

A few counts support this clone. CDR3: CAVSAGSGNTIYF. As DNA, the CDR3 is TGTGCCGTCAGCGCCGGCTCTGGAAACACCATATATTTT. This chain connects TRBV19 to TRBJ1-3; no definite D call. The CDR3 has 13 residues. Germline assignment: CDR1 LNHDA and CDR2 SQIVND (reference sequence). V lost 11 bases, J lost 0 bases, and 11 bases lay in between.

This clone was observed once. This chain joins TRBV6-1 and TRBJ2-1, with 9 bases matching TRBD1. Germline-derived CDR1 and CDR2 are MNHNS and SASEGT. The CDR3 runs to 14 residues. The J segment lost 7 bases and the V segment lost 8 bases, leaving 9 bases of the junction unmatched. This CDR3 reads CASVGGTGRNEQFF. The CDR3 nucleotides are TGTGCCAGCGTGGGGGGGACAGGGAGGAATGAGCAGTTCTTC.

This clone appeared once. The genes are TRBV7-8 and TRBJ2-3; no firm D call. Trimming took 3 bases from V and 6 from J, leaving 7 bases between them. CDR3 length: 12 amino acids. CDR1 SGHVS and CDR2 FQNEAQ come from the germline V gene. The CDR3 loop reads CASSFYEDTQYF. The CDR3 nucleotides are TGTGCCAGCAGCTTTTACGAGGATACGCAGTATTTT.

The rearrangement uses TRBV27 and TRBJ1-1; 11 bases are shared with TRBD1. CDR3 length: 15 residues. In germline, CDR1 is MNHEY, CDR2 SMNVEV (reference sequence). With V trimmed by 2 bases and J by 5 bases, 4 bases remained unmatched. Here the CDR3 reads CASSLMGQGVTEAFF. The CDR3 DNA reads TGTGCCAGCAGTTTAATGGGACAGGGGGTTACTGAAGCTTTCTTT.

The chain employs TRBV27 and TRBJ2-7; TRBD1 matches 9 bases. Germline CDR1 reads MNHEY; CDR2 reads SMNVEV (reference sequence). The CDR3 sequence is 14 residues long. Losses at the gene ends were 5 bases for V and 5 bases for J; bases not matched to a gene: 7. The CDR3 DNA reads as TGTGCCAGCAGTCGAGGACAGGGGTCCCACGAGCAGTACTTC. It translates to CASSRGQGSHEQYF.

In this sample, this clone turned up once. CDR3 sequence (DNA): TGTGCCAGCAGCCAAGTTGCGGGCGCCGGAAACACCATATATTTT. Translation: CASSQVAGAGNTIYF. The chain links TRBV14 to TRBJ1-3, with no clear D. Germline CDR1 is SGHDN and CDR2 is FVKESK. There are 15 residues in the CDR3. The ends were cut back, 1 base at V and 4 bases at J, with 11 bases in the middle. Together with reference TRBV14 and TRBJ1-3, the CDR3 gives the full variable domain: EAGVTQFPSHSVIEKGQTVTLRCDPISGHDNLYWYRRVMGKEIKFLLHFVKESKQDESGMPNNRFLAERTGGTYSTLKVQPAELEDSGVYFCASSQVAGAGNTIYFGEGSWLTVV.

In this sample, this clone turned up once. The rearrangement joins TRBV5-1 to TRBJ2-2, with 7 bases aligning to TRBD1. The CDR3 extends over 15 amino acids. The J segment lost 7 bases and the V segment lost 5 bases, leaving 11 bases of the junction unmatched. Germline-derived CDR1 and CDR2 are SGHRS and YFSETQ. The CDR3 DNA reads TGCGCCAGCAGGACGGAAGGGGGCCGGCACGGGGAGCTGTTTTTT. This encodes CASRTEGGRHGELFF.